Listed below are T cell receptor beta chains from one sample, sequenced in a study of T cell responses to AZD1222 COVID-19 vaccine. Clones were read by immunoSEQ multiplex PCR, and TCRdb kept only the in-frame ones, dropping some. The table has fewer than 200,000 clones, approximately 92% seen once. The sequenced sample was peripheral blood, obtained on day 0 of AZD1222 vaccination. All receptors derive from an adult in good health. Both conserved end residues are part of each CDR3. A D gene is named only where the DNA matches it firmly. Only some rows state a clone size, as once, few, many or a class for expanded clones.

V gene	D gene	CDR3 length	clone size	J gene	CDR3 protein	CDR3 DNA
TRBV27	.	13	.	TRBJ1-6	CASSPRRNSPLHF	TGTGCCAGCAGCCCACGGAGGAATTCACCCCTCCACTTT
TRBV25-1	.	13	.	TRBJ1-1	CASSSLGNTEAFF	TGTGCCAGCTCTTCCCTGGGGAACACTGAAGCTTTCTTT
TRBV10-3	TRBD2	17	.	TRBJ2-5	CAISESASGSYQETQYF	TGTGCCATCAGTGAGTCCGCTAGCGGGTCGTACCAAGAGACCCAGTACTTC
TRBV18	.	12	.	TRBJ2-5	CASSPNEETQYF	TGTGCCAGCTCACCAAACGAAGAGACCCAGTACTTC
TRBV6-5	.	15	.	TRBJ1-3	CASSYRTNSGNTIYF	TGTGCCAGCAGTTACAGGACGAACTCTGGAAACACCATATATTTT
TRBV4-1	TRBD1	18	.	TRBJ2-2	CASSLLKGGQGATGELFF	TGCGCCAGCAGCCTCTTAAAGGGGGGACAGGGGGCTACCGGGGAGCTGTTTTTT
TRBV9	.	14	.	TRBJ2-3	CASSVATVTDTQYF	TGTGCCAGCAGCGTAGCGACTGTCACAGATACGCAGTATTTT
TRBV6-5	.	13	.	TRBJ1-6	CASSYRDGSPLHF	TGTGCCAGCAGTTACCGAGACGGTTCACCCCTCCACTTT
TRBV28	.	16	once	TRBJ1-1	CASGGQRSGGNTEAFF	TGTGCCAGTGGGGGGCAGAGGTCCGGCGGGAACACTGAAGCTTTCTTT
TRBV20-1	.	10	.	TRBJ2-1	CSALGNEQFF	TGCAGTGCCTTGGGGAATGAGCAGTTCTTC
TRBV5-1	.	16	.	TRBJ2-5	CASFPGGGRFQETQYF	TGCGCCAGCTTCCCCGGAGGAGGGAGATTCCAAGAGACCCAGTACTTC
TRBV29-1	.	15	.	TRBJ1-1	CSVEEWTPGGAEAFF	TGCAGCGTTGAAGAATGGACCCCTGGTGGGGCTGAAGCTTTCTTT
TRBV19	.	12	.	TRBJ1-1	CASKVGGREAFF	TGTGCCAGTAAGGTTGGAGGGAGAGAAGCTTTCTTT
TRBV3-1/TRBV3-2	.	12	.	TRBJ2-4	CASSQDQNIQYF	TGTGCCAGCAGCCAAGACCAGAACATTCAGTACTTC
TRBV25-1	.	14	once	TRBJ1-2	CASSLGPGNYGYTF	TGTGCCAGCAGCTTGGGACCGGGTAACTATGGCTACACCTTC
TRBV29-1	.	15	.	TRBJ1-6	CSSLGGVDYNSPLHF	TGCAGCTCCCTGGGGGGGGTAGACTATAATTCACCCCTCCACTTT
TRBV11-1	.	14	.	TRBJ1-1	CASSLKVTNTEAFF	TGTGCCAGCAGCTTGAAGGTCACTAACACTGAAGCTTTCTTT
TRBV3-1/TRBV3-2	.	14	.	TRBJ2-1	CASSPGVIYNEQFF	TGTGCCAGCAGCCCGGGGGTGATCTACAATGAGCAGTTCTTC
TRBV24-1	.	11	.	TRBJ1-4	CATSDGGKLFF	TGTGCCACCAGTGATGGGGGCAAACTGTTTTTT
TRBV4-1	.	16	.	TRBJ1-4	CASSQDFPGVNEKLFF	TGCGCCAGCAGCCAAGACTTCCCAGGGGTGAATGAAAAACTGTTTTTT
TRBV5-1	TRBD2	14	.	TRBJ2-7	CASSRLGEGYEQYF	TGCGCCAGCAGCAGGCTAGGGGAGGGCTACGAGCAGTACTTC
TRBV7-9	.	14	.	TRBJ1-5	CASSYGGANQPQHF	TGTGCCAGCAGCTACGGGGGGGCCAATCAGCCCCAGCATTTT
TRBV3-1/TRBV3-2	.	16	.	TRBJ1-2	CASSQGLGGRRNGYTF	TGTGCCAGCAGCCAAGGGCTAGGCGGGAGGCGGAATGGCTACACCTTC
TRBV6-5	.	14	few	TRBJ1-1	CASTTPGGGTEAFF	TGTGCCAGCACCACCCCCGGGGGGGGCACTGAAGCTTTCTTT
TRBV5-6	TRBD2	16	few	TRBJ2-7	CASSLGVLAGAYEQYF	TGTGCCAGCAGCTTGGGGGTGCTAGCGGGAGCATACGAGCAGTACTTC
TRBV6-4	.	15	few	TRBJ1-4	CASSLLGGTNEKLFF	TGTGCCAGCAGTCTCTTGGGAGGGACTAATGAAAAACTGTTTTTT
TRBV6-1	.	15	.	TRBJ2-6	CASSDAGTGANVLTF	TGTGCCAGCAGTGACGCAGGGACTGGGGCCAACGTCCTGACTTTC